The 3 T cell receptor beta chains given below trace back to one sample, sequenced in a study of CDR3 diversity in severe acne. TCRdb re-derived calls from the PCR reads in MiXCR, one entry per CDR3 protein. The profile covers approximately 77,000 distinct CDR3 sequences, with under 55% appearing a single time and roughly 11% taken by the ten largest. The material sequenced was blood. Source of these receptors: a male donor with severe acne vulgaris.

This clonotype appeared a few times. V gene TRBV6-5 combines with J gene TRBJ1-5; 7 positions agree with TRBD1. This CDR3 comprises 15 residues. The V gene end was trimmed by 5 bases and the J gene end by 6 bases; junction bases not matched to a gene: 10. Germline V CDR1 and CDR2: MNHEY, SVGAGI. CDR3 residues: CASSPSGRGRQPQHF. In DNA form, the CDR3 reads TGTGCCAGCAGTCCCTCGGGGAGGGGGCGTCAGCCCCAGCATTTT.

The CDR3 sequence: CASRGVGASRFAGELFF. The CDR3 nucleotides read TGTGCCAGTCGTGGAGTAGGGGCATCCAGGTTCGCCGGGGAGCTGTTTTTT. This rearrangement joins TRBV25-1 to TRBJ2-2, with TRBD1 as a possible D gene (5 bases). There are 17 residues in the CDR3. V lost 9 bases and J 6 bases, leaving 26 bases between the germline ends. The germline V gene encodes CDR1 MGHDK and CDR2 SYGVNS.

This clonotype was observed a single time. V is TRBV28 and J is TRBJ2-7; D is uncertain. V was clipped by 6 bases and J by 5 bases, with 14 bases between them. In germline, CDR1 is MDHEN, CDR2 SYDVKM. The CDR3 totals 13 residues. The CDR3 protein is CASSFLGDNEQYF. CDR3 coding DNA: TGTGCCAGCAGCTTTCTTGGAGACAACGAGCAGTACTTC. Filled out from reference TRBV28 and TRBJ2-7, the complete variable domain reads DVKVTQSSRYLVKRTGEKVFLECVQDMDHENMFWYRQDPGLGLRLIYFSYDVKMKEKGDIPEGYSVSREKKERFSLILESASTNQTSMYLCASSFLGDNEQYFGPGTRLTVT.